This record covers a single T cell receptor (beta chain). Its cognate antigen is unknown. The data were obtained in a study of a mutant IDH1 vaccine in newly diagnosed glioma. Study as a whole: Initiation of the vaccine course occurred 4-6 weeks after radiotherapy alone, or alongside temozolomide cycles. Study-wide results and limits: Seemingly, top peripheral T cell clonotype changes bore no relation to pseudoprogression. Vaccine-induced immune responses occurred in roughly 94% of patients.

Regarding time point: week 11, during vaccination. The vaccine gave 300 ug of a 20-mer mutant IDH1 peptide subcutaneously per dose. The CDR3 is made up of 13 amino acids. The V end was cut by 3 bases, the J end by 4 bases, with 8 bases between. The germline CDR1 and CDR2 sequences are LNHDA and SQIVND (reference sequence). Data came from immunoSEQ multiplex PCR; TCRdb stores just in-frame clones and leaves some out. Among roughly 57,000 clones listed, approximately 91% were seen once. This sequence was found in a man aged 40-50 years with glioma. V is TRBV19 and J is TRBJ2-3; D uncertain. The material sequenced was PBMCs, taken from a glioma patient whose treatment included an IDH1 peptide vaccine. As DNA, the CDR3 is TGTGCCAGTAGTATTGGGGTCGCAGATACGCAGTATTTT. This translates into CASSIGVADTQYF.